This TCR beta chain emerged from a study of cytomegalovirus exposure and HLA in healthy donors. Study-wide context: The Caucasian-associated ancestry cluster held around four fifths of some 420 genotyped donors. Study-wide results and limits: V- and J-gene trimming in TCR beta was tied to a missense DCLRE1C variant by an analysis performed later. Some TCR beta chains (roughly 150 of them) were listed as cytomegalovirus-associated. An analysis done earlier found most TCR beta V segments productive about 90% or about 30% of the time.

CDR3 length: 14 residues. Germline CDR1 and CDR2: GTSNPN and SVGIG (reference sequence). Trimming took 1 base from V and 3 from J, leaving 10 bases between them. The PCR ran on 60 Vbeta and 13 Jbeta primers. Method: immunoSEQ multiplex PCR; TCRdb's copy keeps in-frame clones and lacks some. The sample lists over 100,000 clones; approximately 78% were seen once. This clone was detected only a few times. The target antigen is unknown. This receptor was obtained from a woman aged 25 to 39 in good health and CMV-seropositive. The sequencing sample was made of PBMCs. The rearrangement uses TRBV30 and TRBJ1-5; no reliable D call. The CDR3 DNA reads TGTGCCTGGAGTGGTAACAGAAACAATCAGCCCCAGCATTTT. This codes for CAWSGNRNNQPQHF. The full variable domain, its missing parts supplied by reference TRBV30 and TRBJ1-5, is SQTIHQWPATLVQPVGSPLSLECTVEGTSNPNLYWYRQAAGRGLQLLFYSVGIGQISSEVPQNLSASRPQDRQFILSSKKLLLSDSGFYLCAWSGNRNNQPQHFGDGTRLSIL.